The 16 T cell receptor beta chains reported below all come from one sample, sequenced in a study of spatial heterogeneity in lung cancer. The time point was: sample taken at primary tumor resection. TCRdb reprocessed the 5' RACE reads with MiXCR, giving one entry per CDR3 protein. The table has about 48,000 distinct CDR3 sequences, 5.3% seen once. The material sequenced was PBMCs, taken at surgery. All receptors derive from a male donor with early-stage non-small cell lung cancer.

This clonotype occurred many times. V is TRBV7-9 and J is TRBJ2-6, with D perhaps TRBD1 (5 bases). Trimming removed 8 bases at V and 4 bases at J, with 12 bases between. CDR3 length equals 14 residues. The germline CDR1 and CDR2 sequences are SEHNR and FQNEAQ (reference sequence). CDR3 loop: CASGLTAGANVLTF. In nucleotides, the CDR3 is TGTGCCAGCGGCCTGACAGCCGGGGCCAACGTCCTGACTTTC.

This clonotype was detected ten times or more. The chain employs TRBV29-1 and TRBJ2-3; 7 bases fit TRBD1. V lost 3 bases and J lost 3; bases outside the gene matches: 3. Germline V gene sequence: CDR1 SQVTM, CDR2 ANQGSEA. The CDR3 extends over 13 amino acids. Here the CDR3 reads CSVEHRGTDTQYF. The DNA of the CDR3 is TGCAGCGTTGAGCACAGGGGAACAGATACGCAGTATTTT.

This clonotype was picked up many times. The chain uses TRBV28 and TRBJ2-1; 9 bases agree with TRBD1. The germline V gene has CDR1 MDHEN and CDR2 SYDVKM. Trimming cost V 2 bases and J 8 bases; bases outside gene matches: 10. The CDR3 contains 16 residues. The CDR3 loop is CASSLQYRGRADEQFF. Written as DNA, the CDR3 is TGTGCCAGCAGTTTACAATACAGGGGGCGGGCGGATGAGCAGTTCTTC.

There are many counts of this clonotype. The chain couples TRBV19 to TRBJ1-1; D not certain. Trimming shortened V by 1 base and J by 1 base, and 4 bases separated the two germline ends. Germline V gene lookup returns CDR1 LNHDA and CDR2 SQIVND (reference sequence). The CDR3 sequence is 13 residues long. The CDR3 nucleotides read TGTGCCAGTAGTATAGGAGCGAACACTGAAGCTTTCTTT. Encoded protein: CASSIGANTEAFF.

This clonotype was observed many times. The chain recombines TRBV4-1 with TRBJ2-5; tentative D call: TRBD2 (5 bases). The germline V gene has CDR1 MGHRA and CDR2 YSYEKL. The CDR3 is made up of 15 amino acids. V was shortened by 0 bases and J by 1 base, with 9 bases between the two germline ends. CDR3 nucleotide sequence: TGCGCCAGCAGCCAAGACCAAGCGGCCCAAGAGACCCAGTACTTC. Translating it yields CASSQDQAAQETQYF.

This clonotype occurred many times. The CDR3 bases are TGTGCCAGCAGCTTGGCCCCATGGTGGTACGAGCAGTACTTC. Its protein is CASSLAPWWYEQYF. V gene TRBV5-6 combines with J gene TRBJ2-7; unclear D gene. Per the germline V gene, CDR1 is SGHDT and CDR2 is YYEEEE. There are 14 residues in the CDR3. Trimming took off 0 bases at V and 4 bases at J, with 11 bases between the two ends.

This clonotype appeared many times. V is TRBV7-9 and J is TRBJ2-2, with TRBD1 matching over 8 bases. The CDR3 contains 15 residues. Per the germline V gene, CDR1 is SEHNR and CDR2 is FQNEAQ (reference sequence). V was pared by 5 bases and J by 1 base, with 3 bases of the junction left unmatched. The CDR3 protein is CASSIGQGNTGELFF. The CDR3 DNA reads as TGTGCCAGCAGCATTGGACAGGGGAACACCGGGGAGCTGTTTTTT.

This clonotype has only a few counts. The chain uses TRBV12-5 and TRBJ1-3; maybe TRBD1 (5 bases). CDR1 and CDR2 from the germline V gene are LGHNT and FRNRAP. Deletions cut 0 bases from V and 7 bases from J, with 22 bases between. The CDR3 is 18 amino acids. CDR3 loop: CASGLVLGREVSSNTIYF. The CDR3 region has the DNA TGTGCTAGTGGTTTGGTACTCGGCAGGGAAGTATCATCGAACACCATATATTTT.

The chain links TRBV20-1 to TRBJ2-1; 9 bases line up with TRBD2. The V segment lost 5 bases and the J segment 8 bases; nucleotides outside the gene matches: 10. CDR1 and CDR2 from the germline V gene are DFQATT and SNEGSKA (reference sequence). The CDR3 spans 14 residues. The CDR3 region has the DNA TGCAGTGCTTCTCGTAGCGGGAGATGGGATGAGCAGTTCTTC. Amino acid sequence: CSASRSGRWDEQFF.

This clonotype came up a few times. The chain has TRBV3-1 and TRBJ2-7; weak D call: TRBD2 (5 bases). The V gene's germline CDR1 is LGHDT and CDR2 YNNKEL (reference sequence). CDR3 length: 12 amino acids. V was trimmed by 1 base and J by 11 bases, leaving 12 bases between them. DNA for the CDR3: TGTGCCAGCAGCCAAGGGACTGGTGAGGAGTACTTC. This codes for CASSQGTGEEYF.

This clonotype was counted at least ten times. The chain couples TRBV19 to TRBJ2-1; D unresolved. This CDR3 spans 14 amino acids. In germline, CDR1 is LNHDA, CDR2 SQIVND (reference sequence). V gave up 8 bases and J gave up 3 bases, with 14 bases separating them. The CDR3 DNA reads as TGTGCCAGTTCGCCCCAAGCCGGCTACAATGAGCAGTTCTTC. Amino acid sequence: CASSPQAGYNEQFF.

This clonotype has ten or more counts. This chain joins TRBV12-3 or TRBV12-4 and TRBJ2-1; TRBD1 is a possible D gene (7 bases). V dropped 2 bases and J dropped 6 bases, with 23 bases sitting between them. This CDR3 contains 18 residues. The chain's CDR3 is CASSLRGLAQSWGNEQFF. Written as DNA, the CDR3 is TGTGCCAGCAGTTTAAGGGGGCTAGCGCAATCCTGGGGCAATGAGCAGTTCTTC.

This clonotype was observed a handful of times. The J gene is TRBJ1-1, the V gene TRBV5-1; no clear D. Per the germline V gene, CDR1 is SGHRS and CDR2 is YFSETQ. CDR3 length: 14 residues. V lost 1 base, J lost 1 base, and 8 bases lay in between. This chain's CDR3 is CASSLLVENTEAFF. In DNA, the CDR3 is TGCGCCAGCAGCTTGTTAGTAGAGAACACTGAAGCTTTCTTT.

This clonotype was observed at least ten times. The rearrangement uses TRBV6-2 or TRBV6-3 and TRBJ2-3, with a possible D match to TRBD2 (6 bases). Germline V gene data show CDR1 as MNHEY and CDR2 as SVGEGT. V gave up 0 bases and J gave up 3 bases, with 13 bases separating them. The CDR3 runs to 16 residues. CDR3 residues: CASSYSGGIRTDTQYF. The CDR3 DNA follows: TGTGCCAGCAGTTACTCTGGGGGGATTCGAACAGATACGCAGTATTTT.

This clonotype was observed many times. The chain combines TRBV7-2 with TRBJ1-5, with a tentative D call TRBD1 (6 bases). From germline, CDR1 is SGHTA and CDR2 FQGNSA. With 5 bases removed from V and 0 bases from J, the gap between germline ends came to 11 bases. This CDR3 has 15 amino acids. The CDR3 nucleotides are TGTGCCAGCAGCCCCTGGGGGGCTAGCAATCAGCCCCAGCATTTT. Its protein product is CASSPWGASNQPQHF.

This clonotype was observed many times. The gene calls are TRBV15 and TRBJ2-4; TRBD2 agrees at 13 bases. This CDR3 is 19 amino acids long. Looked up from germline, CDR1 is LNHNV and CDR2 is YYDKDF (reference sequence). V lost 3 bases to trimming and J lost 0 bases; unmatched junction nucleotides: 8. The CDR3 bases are TGTGCCACCAGCAGTCTGGGGACTAGCGGGAATATAGCCAAAAACATTCAGTACTTC. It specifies CATSSLGTSGNIAKNIQYF.